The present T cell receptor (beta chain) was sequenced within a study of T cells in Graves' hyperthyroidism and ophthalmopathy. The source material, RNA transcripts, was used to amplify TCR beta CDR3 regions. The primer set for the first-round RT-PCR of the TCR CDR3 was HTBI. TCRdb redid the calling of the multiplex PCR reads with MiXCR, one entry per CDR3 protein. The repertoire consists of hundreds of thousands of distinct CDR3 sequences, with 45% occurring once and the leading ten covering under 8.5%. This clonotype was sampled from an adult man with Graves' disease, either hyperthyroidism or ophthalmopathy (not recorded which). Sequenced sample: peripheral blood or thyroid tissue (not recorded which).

This CDR3 is CASSPRGAVQPQHF. CDR3 nucleotides: TGTGCCAGCAGTCCCCGAGGGGCGGTTCAGCCCCAGCATTTT. The V gene is TRBV7-9, the J gene TRBJ1-5; the D gene is possibly TRBD1 (5 bases). This CDR3 spans 14 amino acids. Germline values: CDR1 SEHNR, CDR2 FQNEAQ (reference sequence). The germline V and J ends were trimmed by 6 bases and 6 bases, with 15 bases remaining between them.